This entry lists 17 T cell receptor beta chains sequenced from one sample in a study of CD8 T cells in Susac syndrome. Random-hexamer reverse transcription was applied to roughly 0.5 to 1 ug RNA. TCRdb reprocessed the immunoSEQ multiplex PCR reads via MiXCR and lists one record per CDR3 protein. This repertoire shows 250,000 to 300,000 distinct CDR3 sequences, more than 75% found once; its top ten account for 0.11%. Sample: CD8+ T cells from PBMCs. The receptors here all came from a human donor with multiple sclerosis.

This chain connects TRBV6-1 to TRBJ2-1; the D gene could be TRBD1 or TRBD2 (6 bases each). The CDR3 length is 16 residues. Trimming took 6 bases from V and 5 from J, leaving 20 bases between them. Germline V gene sequence: CDR1 MNHNS, CDR2 SASEGT. CDR3 loop: CASSTSSVRGDNEQFF. DNA for the CDR3: TGTGCCAGCAGCACTAGCTCCGTTAGGGGGGACAATGAGCAGTTCTTC.

V and J are TRBV2 and TRBJ1-1; perhaps TRBD1 as D (5 bases). CDR3 length: 16 amino acids. Trimming cost V 1 base and J 2 bases, with 14 bases left between them. Germline-derived CDR1 and CDR2 are SNHLY and FYNNEI. Here the CDR3 reads CASSEEGPRANTEAFF. DNA of the CDR3: TGTGCCAGCAGTGAAGAGGGACCCCGGGCCAACACTGAAGCTTTCTTT.

In DNA, the CDR3 is TGTGCCACTTCGACGGGGACCTATCAGCCCCAGCATTTT. Translating gives CATSTGTYQPQHF. The gene calls are TRBV27 and TRBJ1-5; tentatively, D is TRBD1 (5 bases). The CDR3 spans 13 residues. Germline assignment: CDR1 MNHEY and CDR2 SMNVEV (reference sequence). Between the trimmed V and J ends, which lost 10 bases and 5 bases, there was a span of 15 bases.

The chain uses TRBV27 and TRBJ2-2; possible D gene TRBD2, 5 bases. Germline values: CDR1 MNHEY, CDR2 SMNVEV (reference sequence). V was pared by 6 bases and J by 6 bases, with 11 bases between. The length of the CDR3 is 13 residues. CDR3 sequence (DNA): TGTGCCAGCAGATCCGCCGGGGCCGGGGAGCTGTTTTTT. Protein sequence: CASRSAGAGELFF.

V is TRBV2 and J is TRBJ1-1, with a possible D match to TRBD1 (6 bases). The CDR3 has 12 residues. Trimming took off 3 bases at V and 10 bases at J, with 12 bases between the two ends. Germline assignment: CDR1 SNHLY and CDR2 FYNNEI. The CDR3 DNA reads as TGTGCCAGCAGTGAGGGGGGCAACGGAGCTTTCTTT. Its translation: CASSEGGNGAFF.

This rearrangement joins TRBV6-1 to TRBJ1-2; D not certain. The V gene lost 6 bases and the J gene lost 8 bases, with 19 bases spanning the gap. The length of the CDR3 is 14 residues. Per germline, CDR1 MNHNS and CDR2 SASEGT. The CDR3 DNA follows: TGTGCCAGCAGCCGCCGGGAGGGCCGTCAAGGCTACACCTTC. Translation gives CASSRREGRQGYTF.

The chain recombines TRBV2 with TRBJ1-3, with D uncertain. Germline-derived CDR1 and CDR2 are SNHLY and FYNNEI. V shed 3 bases and J shed 0 bases, with 9 bases lying between them. The CDR3 consists of 15 residues. The CDR3: CASSDISSSGNTIYF. CDR3 coding DNA: TGTGCCAGCAGTGACATCTCCAGCTCTGGAAACACCATATATTTT.

In DNA, the CDR3 is TGTGCCAGCAGCTTTACTAGCGGACAAGAGACCCAGTACTTC. It yields the protein CASSFTSGQETQYF. The chain has TRBV7-8 and TRBJ2-5, with TRBD2 matching 8 bases. Germline CDR1 reads SGHVS; CDR2 reads FQNEAQ. The V segment lost 3 bases and the J segment 2 bases; nucleotides outside the gene matches: 2. The CDR3 is 14 amino acids. The whole variable domain, filled in from reference TRBV7-8 and TRBJ2-5, reads GAGVSQSPRYKVAKRGQDVALRCDPISGHVSLFWYQQALGQGPEFLTYFQNEAQLDKSGLPSDRFFAERPEGSVSTLKIQRTQQEDSAVYLCASSFTSGQETQYFGPGTRLLVL.

The chain joins TRBV6-1 to TRBJ1-5; D unresolved. This CDR3 spans 16 amino acids. Trimming shortened V by 0 bases and J by 0 bases, and 9 bases separated the two germline ends. Germline V gives CDR1 MNHNS, CDR2 SASEGT. Written as DNA, the CDR3 is TGTGCCAGCAGTGAAGCGCCGAGATATAGCAATCAGCCCCAGCATTTT. Protein: CASSEAPRYSNQPQHF.

The rearrangement uses TRBV7-9 and TRBJ2-7, with 10 bases identical to TRBD2. Germline assignment: CDR1 SEHNR and CDR2 FQNEAQ (reference sequence). The CDR3 runs to 14 residues. V lost 5 bases and J lost 4; bases outside the gene matches: 5. CDR3 in amino acids: CASSGGLAVYEQYF. CDR3 sequence (DNA): TGTGCCAGCAGCGGTGGACTAGCGGTTTACGAGCAGTACTTC. The entire variable domain, with the rest obtained from reference TRBV7-9 and TRBJ2-7, is as follows: DTGVSQNPRHKITKRGQNVTFRCDPISEHNRLYWYRQTLGQGPEFLTYFQNEAQLEKSRLLSDRFSAERPKGSFSTLEIQRTEQGDSAMYLCASSGGLAVYEQYFGPGTRLTVT.

V and J are TRBV11-2 and TRBJ2-1; D is uncertain. The germline V and J ends were trimmed by 3 bases and 12 bases, with 12 bases remaining between them. The CDR3 covers 12 residues. The V gene's germline CDR1 is SGHAT and CDR2 FQNNGV. The CDR3 DNA is TGTGCCAGCAGCTTTGTTAAGGGTCCGCAGTTCTTC. Amino acids: CASSFVKGPQFF.

This CDR3 reads CATSDPPYRQGLNTGELFF. In DNA, the CDR3 is TGTGCCACCAGTGATCCCCCCTACAGACAGGGACTAAACACCGGGGAGCTGTTTTTT. The chain recombines TRBV24-1 with TRBJ2-2; either TRBD1 or TRBD2 may fit D (7 bases each). Trimming took 3 bases from V and 2 from J, leaving 21 bases between them. The CDR3 sequence is 19 residues long. The germline CDR1 and CDR2 sequences are KGHDR and SFDVKD.

V usage is TRBV9 and J usage is TRBJ2-7; 13 bases fit TRBD2. Trimming at V came to 3 bases and at J to 2 bases, leaving 2 bases not matched to a gene. The CDR3 runs to 15 residues. CDR1 and CDR2 from the germline V gene are SGDLS and YYNGEE. The CDR3 DNA is TGTGCCAGCAGCGCCGGGACTAGCGGGGCCTACGAGCAGTACTTC. Translation: CASSAGTSGAYEQYF.

The rearrangement joins TRBV4-2 to TRBJ2-1; D is undetermined. V dropped 0 bases and J dropped 2 bases, with 11 bases sitting between them. The CDR3 consists of 16 residues. CDR1 and CDR2 (germline): LGHNA, YNFKEQ. This chain's CDR3 is CASSQDPLDPYNEQFF. The CDR3 region has the DNA TGTGCCAGCAGCCAAGATCCCCTAGATCCCTACAATGAGCAGTTCTTC.

CDR3 nucleotide sequence: TGTGCCTTACGTTGGGGTAATGAGCAGTTCTTC. The encoded protein is CALRWGNEQFF. The J gene is TRBJ2-1, the V gene TRBV6-1; no firm D call. CDR1 is MNHNS and CDR2 is SASEGT in the germline V gene. Trimming took 11 bases from V and 7 from J, leaving 12 bases between them. This CDR3 spans 11 amino acids.

The J gene is TRBJ1-2, the V gene TRBV27; possible D gene TRBD1, 5 bases. Germline CDR1 reads MNHEY; CDR2 reads SMNVEV (reference sequence). Trimming shortened V by 2 bases and J by 4 bases, and 17 bases separated the two germline ends. This CDR3 has 16 amino acids. The CDR3 loop reads CASSLGAGSTPYGYTF. CDR3 sequence (DNA): TGTGCCAGCAGTTTAGGCGCAGGGAGCACCCCCTATGGCTACACCTTC.

The rearrangement links TRBV7-9 to TRBJ2-5; 10 nucleotides align to TRBD2. Germline V gene sequence: CDR1 SEHNR, CDR2 FQNEAQ (reference sequence). This CDR3 has 17 residues. Trimming took 0 bases from V and 4 from J; bases not matched to a gene: 8. CDR3 amino acids: CASSLALAGELGETQYF. DNA of the CDR3: TGTGCCAGCAGCTTAGCCCTAGCGGGAGAGCTGGGAGAGACCCAGTACTTC.